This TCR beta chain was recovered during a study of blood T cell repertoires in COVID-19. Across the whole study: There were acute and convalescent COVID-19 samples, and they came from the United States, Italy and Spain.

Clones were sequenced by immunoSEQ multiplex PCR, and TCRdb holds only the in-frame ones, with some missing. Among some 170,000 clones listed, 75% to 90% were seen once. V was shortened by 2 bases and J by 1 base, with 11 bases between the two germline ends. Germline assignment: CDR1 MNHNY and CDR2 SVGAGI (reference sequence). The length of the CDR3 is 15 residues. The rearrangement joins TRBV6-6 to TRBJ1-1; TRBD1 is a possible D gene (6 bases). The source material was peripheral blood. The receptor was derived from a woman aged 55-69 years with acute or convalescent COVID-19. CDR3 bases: TGTGCCAGCAGTTACCGGGAGGGACAGAACACTGAAGCTTTCTTT. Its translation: CASSYREGQNTEAFF.